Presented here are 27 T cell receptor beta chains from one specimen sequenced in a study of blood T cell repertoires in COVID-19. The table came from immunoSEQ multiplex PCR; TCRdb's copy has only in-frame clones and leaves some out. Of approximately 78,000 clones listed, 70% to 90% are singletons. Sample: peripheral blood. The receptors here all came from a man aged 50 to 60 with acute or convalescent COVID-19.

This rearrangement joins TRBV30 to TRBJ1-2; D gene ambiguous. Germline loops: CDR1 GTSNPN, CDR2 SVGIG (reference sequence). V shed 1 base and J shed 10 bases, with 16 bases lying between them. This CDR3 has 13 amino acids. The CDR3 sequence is CAWSDAFLSVYTF. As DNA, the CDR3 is TGTGCCTGGAGTGACGCATTCCTTAGTGTCTACACCTTC.

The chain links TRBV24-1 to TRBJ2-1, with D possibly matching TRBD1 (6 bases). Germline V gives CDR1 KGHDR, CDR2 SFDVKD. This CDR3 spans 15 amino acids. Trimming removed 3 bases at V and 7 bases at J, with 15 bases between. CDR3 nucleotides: TGTGCCACCAGTGATCAAGCAGGGACAAGGAATGAGCAGTTCTTC. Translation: CATSDQAGTRNEQFF.

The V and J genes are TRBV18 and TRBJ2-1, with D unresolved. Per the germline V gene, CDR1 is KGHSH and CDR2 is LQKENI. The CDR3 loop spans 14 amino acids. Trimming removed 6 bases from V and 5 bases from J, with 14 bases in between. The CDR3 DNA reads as TGTGCCAGCTCCCCCCAGGCTGTTAACAATGAGCAGTTCTTC. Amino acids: CASSPQAVNNEQFF. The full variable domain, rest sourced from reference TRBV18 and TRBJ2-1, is NAGVMQNPRHLVRRRGQEARLRCSPMKGHSHVYWYRQLPEEGLKFMVYLQKENIIDESGMPKERFSAEFPKEGPSILRIQQVVRGDSAAYFCASSPQAVNNEQFFGPGTRLTVL.

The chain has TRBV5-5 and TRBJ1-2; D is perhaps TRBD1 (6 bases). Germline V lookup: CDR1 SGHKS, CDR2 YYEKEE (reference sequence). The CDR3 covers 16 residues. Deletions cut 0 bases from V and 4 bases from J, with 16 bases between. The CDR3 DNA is TGTGCCAGCAGCTTGGAAGGGGGAGGGTGGGGCTATGGCTACACCTTC. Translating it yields CASSLEGGGWGYGYTF.

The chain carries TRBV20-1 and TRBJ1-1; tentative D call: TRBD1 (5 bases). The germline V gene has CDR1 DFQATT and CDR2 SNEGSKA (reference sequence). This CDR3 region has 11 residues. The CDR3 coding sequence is TGCAGAACAGGCGACGCCACTGAAGCTTTCTTT. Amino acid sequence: CRTGDATEAFF.

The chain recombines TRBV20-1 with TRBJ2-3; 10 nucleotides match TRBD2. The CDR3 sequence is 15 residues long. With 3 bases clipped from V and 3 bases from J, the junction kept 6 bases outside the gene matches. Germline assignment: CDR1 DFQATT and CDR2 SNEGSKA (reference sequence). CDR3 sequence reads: CSASWASGGTDTQYF. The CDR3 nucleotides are TGCAGTGCTAGTTGGGCTAGCGGGGGTACAGATACGCAGTATTTT.

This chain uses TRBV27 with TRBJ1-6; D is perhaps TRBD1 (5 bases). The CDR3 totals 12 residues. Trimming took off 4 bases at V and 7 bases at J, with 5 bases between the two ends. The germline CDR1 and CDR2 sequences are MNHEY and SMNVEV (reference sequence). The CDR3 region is CASSSGNSPLHF. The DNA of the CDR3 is TGTGCCAGCAGTTCAGGGAATTCACCCCTCCACTTT.

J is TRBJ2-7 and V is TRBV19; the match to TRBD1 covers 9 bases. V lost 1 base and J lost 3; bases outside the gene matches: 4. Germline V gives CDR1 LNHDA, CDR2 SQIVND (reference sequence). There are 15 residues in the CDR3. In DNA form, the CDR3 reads TGTGCCAGTAGTATAGGCGGGACAGGGCTCTACGAGCAGTACTTC. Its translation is CASSIGGTGLYEQYF.

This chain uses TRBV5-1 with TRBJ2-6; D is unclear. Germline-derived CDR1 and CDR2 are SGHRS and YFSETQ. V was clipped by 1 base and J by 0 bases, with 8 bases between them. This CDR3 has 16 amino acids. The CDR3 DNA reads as TGCGCCAGCAGCTTGACAGAAAGCTCTGGGGCCAACGTCCTGACTTTC. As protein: CASSLTESSGANVLTF. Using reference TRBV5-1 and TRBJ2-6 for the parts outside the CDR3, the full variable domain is KAGVTQTPRYLIKTRGQQVTLSCSPISGHRSVSWYQQTPGQGLQFLFEYFSETQRNKGNFPGRFSGRQFSNSRSEMNVSTLELGDSALYLCASSLTESSGANVLTFGAGSRLTVL.

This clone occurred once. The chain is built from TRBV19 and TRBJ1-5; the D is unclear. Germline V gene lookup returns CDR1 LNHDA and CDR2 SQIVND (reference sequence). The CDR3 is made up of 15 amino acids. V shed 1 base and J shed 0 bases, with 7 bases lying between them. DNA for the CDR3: TGTGCCAGTAGTATAGCGTTAATTAGCAATCAGCCCCAGCATTTT. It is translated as CASSIALISNQPQHF.

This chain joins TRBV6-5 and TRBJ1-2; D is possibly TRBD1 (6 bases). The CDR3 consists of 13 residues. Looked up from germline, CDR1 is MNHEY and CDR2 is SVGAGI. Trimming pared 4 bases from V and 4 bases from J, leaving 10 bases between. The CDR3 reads CASSLDSLYGYTF. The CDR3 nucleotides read TGTGCCAGCAGTTTGGACAGTCTCTATGGCTACACCTTC.

The CDR3 sequence is CSARNSNEQFF. CDR3 coding DNA: TGCAGTGCTCGTAACTCCAATGAGCAGTTCTTC. The gene calls are TRBV20-1 and TRBJ2-1, with no clear D. CDR1 DFQATT and CDR2 SNEGSKA come from the germline V gene (reference sequence). V lost 5 bases to trimming and J lost 6 bases, with 8 bases between them. The CDR3 length is 11 residues.

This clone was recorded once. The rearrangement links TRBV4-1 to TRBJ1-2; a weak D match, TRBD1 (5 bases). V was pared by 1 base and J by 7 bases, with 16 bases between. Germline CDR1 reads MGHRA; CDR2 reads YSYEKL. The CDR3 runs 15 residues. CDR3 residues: CASSQVGAGTSGYTF. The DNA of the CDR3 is TGCGCCAGCAGCCAAGTCGGGGCCGGGACTTCTGGCTACACCTTC.

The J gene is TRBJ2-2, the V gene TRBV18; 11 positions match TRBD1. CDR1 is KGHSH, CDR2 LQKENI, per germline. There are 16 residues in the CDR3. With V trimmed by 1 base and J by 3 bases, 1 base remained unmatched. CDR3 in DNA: TGTGCCAGCTCACCACGGGGACAGGGGGACACCGGGGAGCTGTTTTTT. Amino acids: CASSPRGQGDTGELFF.

The CDR3 sequence is CATSDGSKETQYF. The CDR3 DNA reads TGTGCCACCAGTGACGGGAGTAAGGAGACCCAGTACTTC. The chain is built from TRBV24-1 and TRBJ2-5, with D perhaps TRBD2 (6 bases). V was pared by 4 bases and J by 5 bases, with 10 bases between. This CDR3 has 13 amino acids. CDR1 is KGHDR and CDR2 is SFDVKD in the germline V gene.

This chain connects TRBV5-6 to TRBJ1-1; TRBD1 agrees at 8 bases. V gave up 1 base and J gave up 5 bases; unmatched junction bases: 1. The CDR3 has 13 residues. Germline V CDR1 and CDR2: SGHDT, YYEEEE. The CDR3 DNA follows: TGTGCCAGCAGCTTGACAGGGGGGACTGAAGCTTTCTTT. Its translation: CASSLTGGTEAFF. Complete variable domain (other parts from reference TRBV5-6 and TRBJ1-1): DAGVTQSPTHLIKTRGQQVTLRCSPKSGHDTVSWYQQALGQGPQFIFQYYEEEERQRGNFPDRFSGHQFPNYSSELNVNALLLGDSALYLCASSLTGGTEAFFGQGTRLTVV.

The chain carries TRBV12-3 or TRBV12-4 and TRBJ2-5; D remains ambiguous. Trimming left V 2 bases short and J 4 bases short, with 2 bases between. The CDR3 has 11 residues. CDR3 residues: CASSLRETQYF. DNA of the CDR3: TGTGCCAGCAGTTTACGAGAGACCCAGTACTTC.

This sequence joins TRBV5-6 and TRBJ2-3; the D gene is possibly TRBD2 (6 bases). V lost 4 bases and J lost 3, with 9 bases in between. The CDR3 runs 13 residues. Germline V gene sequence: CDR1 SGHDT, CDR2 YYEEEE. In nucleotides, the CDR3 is TGTGCCAGCAGCCAGGGAGGTACAGATACGCAGTATTTT. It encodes CASSQGGTDTQYF. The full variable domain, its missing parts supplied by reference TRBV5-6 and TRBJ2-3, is DAGVTQSPTHLIKTRGQQVTLRCSPKSGHDTVSWYQQALGQGPQFIFQYYEEEERQRGNFPDRFSGHQFPNYSSELNVNALLLGDSALYLCASSQGGTDTQYFGPGTRLTVL.

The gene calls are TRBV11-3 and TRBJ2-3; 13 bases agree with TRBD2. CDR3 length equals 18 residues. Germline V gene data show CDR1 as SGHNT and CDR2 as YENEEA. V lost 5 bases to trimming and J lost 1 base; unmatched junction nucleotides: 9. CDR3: CASSATRTSGGGTDTQYF. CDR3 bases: TGTGCCAGCAGCGCGACCCGGACTAGCGGGGGAGGCACAGATACGCAGTATTTT.

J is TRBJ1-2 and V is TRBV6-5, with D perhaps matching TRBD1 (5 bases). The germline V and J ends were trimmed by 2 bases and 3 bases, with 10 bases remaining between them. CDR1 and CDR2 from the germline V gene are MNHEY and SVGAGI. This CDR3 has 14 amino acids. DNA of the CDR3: TGTGCCAGCAGTTACGGGGGGGAGTACTATGGCTACACCTTC. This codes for CASSYGGEYYGYTF.

In DNA, the CDR3 is TGTGCCAGCAGTTTGGAGCCAGGGCCTTCTCGTGAAGCTTTCTTT. Translation: CASSLEPGPSREAFF. V gene TRBV27 combines with J gene TRBJ1-1; a possible D gene is TRBD1 (5 bases). The CDR3 is made up of 15 amino acids. Trimming cost V 3 bases and J 7 bases, with 18 bases left between them. Germline CDR1 reads MNHEY; CDR2 reads SMNVEV (reference sequence).

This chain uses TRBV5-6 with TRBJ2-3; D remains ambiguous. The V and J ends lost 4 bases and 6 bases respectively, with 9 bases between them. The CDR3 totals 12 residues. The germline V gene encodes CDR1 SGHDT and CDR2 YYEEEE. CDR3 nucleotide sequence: TGTGCCAGCAGCCCAAATCGGGATACGCAGTATTTT. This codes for CASSPNRDTQYF.

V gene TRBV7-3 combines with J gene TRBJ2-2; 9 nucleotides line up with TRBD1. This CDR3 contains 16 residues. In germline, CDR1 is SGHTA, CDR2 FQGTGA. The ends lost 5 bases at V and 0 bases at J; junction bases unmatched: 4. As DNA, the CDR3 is TGTGCCAGCAGCCCCCGGGACAGGGCGAACACCGGGGAGCTGTTTTTT. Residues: CASSPRDRANTGELFF.

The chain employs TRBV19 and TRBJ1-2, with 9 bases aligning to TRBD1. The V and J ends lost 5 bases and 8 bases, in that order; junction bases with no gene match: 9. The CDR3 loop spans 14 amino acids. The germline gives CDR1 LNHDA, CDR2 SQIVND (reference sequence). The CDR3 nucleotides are TGTGCCAGTAGTTCCGACAGGGGGATAGGGGGCTACACCTTC. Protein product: CASSSDRGIGGYTF.

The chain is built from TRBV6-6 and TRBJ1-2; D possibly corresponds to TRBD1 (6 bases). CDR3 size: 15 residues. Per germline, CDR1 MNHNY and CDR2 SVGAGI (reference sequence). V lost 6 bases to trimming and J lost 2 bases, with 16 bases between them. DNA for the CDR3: TGTGCCAGCAGCCATCTAGACAGGAACAACTATGGCTACACCTTC. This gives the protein CASSHLDRNNYGYTF.

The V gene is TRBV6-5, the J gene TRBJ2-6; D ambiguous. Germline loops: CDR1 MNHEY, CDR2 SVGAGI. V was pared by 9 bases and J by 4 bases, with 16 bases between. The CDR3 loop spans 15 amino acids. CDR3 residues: CASTIMWSGANVLTF. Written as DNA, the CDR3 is TGTGCCAGTACAATAATGTGGTCGGGGGCCAACGTCCTGACTTTC.

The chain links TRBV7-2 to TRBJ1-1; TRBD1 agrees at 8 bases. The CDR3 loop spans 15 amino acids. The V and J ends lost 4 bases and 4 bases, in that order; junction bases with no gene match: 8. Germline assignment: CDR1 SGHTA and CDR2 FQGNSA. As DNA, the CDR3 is TGTGCCAGCAGCTATACCAGGGGGCTCGGCACTGAAGCTTTCTTT. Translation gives CASSYTRGLGTEAFF.